The 24 T cell receptor beta chains reported below all come from one sample, sequenced in a study of high-grade serous ovarian cancer treatment subgroups. Produced via immunoSEQ multiplex PCR; TCRdb's table is partial and in-frame only. The top ten hold more than 3.5% of the sample, which has over 15,000 clones, 73% seen once. Tumor samples were obtained before definitive surgery or chemotherapy. The sequenced material came from tumor tissue. Receptors originate from a human donor with high-grade serous ovarian cancer.

The chain uses TRBV19 and TRBJ2-5, with D possibly TRBD2 on 6 matching bases. The CDR3 is 13 amino acids. V shed 5 bases and J shed 5 bases, with 12 bases lying between them. Germline CDR1 LNHDA, CDR2 SQIVND (reference sequence). The CDR3, as DNA: TGTGCCAGTAGTCGACTAGGGACGGAGACCCAGTACTTC. It yields the protein CASSRLGTETQYF.

This chain joins TRBV19 and TRBJ1-2, with 7 bases identical to TRBD1. This CDR3 region has 13 residues. Per germline, CDR1 LNHDA and CDR2 SQIVND (reference sequence). V shed 8 bases, J shed 7 bases, and the junction held 10 bases outside the gene matches. Here the CDR3 DNA reads TGTGCCAGTGCGCCAGACAGGGCCGGTGGCTACACCTTC. This encodes CASAPDRAGGYTF.

The CDR3 protein is CASSYYTLGETQYF. Here the CDR3 DNA reads TGTGCCAGCAGCTACTACACTTTAGGGGAGACCCAGTACTTC. The chain employs TRBV7-9 and TRBJ2-5, with D unclear. CDR1 SEHNR and CDR2 FQNEAQ come from the germline V gene (reference sequence). The CDR3 contains 14 residues. V gave up 4 bases and J gave up 5 bases, with 14 bases separating them.

This sequence joins TRBV10-3 and TRBJ2-3, with a possible D match to TRBD2 (7 bases). Germline CDR1 and CDR2: ENHRY and SYGVKD. The CDR3 totals 15 residues. V was clipped by 2 bases and J by 7 bases, with 16 bases between them. The CDR3 is CAISEEGGGGNTQYF. Here the CDR3 DNA reads TGTGCCATCAGTGAGGAAGGGGGGGGCGGGAATACGCAGTATTTT.

In its sample, this clone was seen once. CDR3: CASTPTSGGANEQFF. In DNA form, the CDR3 reads TGTGCCAGCACCCCGACTAGCGGGGGGGCAAATGAGCAGTTCTTC. The chain recombines TRBV11-2 with TRBJ2-1; 14 nucleotides match TRBD2. J was trimmed by 7 bases and V by 7 bases; bases with no gene match: 6. Germline loops: CDR1 SGHAT, CDR2 FQNNGV. The CDR3 loop spans 15 amino acids.

This chain connects TRBV6-5 to TRBJ2-3; D is perhaps TRBD2 (6 bases). Trimming took 5 bases from V and 6 from J, leaving 15 bases between them. This CDR3 spans 14 amino acids. From germline, CDR1 is MNHEY and CDR2 SVGAGI. The CDR3 DNA sequence: TGTGCCAGCAGTACCCTTTTACGGGGGGATACGCAGTATTTT. Amino acid sequence: CASSTLLRGDTQYF.

V is TRBV7-2 and J is TRBJ2-3; no clear D gene. V lost 2 bases and J lost 5, with 11 bases in between. The CDR3 extends over 14 amino acids. Germline CDR1 and CDR2: SGHTA and FQGNSA. CDR3 sequence reads: CASSLRESRDTQYF. The CDR3 nucleotides are TGTGCCAGCAGCTTAAGAGAATCAAGAGATACGCAGTATTTT.

The sample holds a few counts of this clone. The V gene is TRBV7-6, the J gene TRBJ1-1; 8 bases are shared with TRBD1. CDR3 length: 15 amino acids. Trimming at V came to 1 base and at J to 2 bases, leaving 3 bases not matched to a gene. Per the germline V gene, CDR1 is SGHVS and CDR2 is FNYEAQ. The CDR3 here is CASSLGGQVNTEAFF. The CDR3 DNA follows: TGTGCCAGCAGCTTAGGGGGACAGGTAAACACTGAAGCTTTCTTT. The full variable domain, completed using reference TRBV7-6 and TRBJ1-1, is GAGVSQSPRYKVTKRGQDVALRCDPISGHVSLYWYRQALGQGPEFLTYFNYEAQQDKSGLPNDRFSAERPEGSISTLTIQRTEQRDSAMYRCASSLGGQVNTEAFFGQGTRLTVV.

The genes are TRBV30 and TRBJ1-2; D call uncertain. Trimming removed 2 bases from V and 8 bases from J, with 12 bases in between. The CDR3 extends over 12 amino acids. Germline V gives CDR1 GTSNPN, CDR2 SVGIG (reference sequence). The CDR3 spells CAWSRQKVGYTF. DNA of the CDR3: TGTGCCTGGAGTCGGCAAAAGGTCGGCTACACCTTC.

This rearrangement joins TRBV5-4 to TRBJ2-3; either TRBD1 or TRBD2 may fit D (5 bases each). The CDR3 loop spans 15 amino acids. The germline V gene encodes CDR1 SGHNT and CDR2 YYREEE (reference sequence). V gave up 0 bases and J gave up 6 bases, with 14 bases separating them. CDR3 in DNA: TGTGCCAGCAGCTTGGGGGACCAGCCGGGGGATACGCAGTATTTT. It translates to CASSLGDQPGDTQYF.

The chain combines TRBV6-1 with TRBJ1-3; D is uncertain. Deletions cut 4 bases from V and 7 bases from J, with 11 bases between. The V gene's germline CDR1 is MNHNS and CDR2 SASEGT. The CDR3 is 13 residues long. CDR3 DNA sequence: TGTGCCAGCAGTGCAACTCAGCAGAACACCATATATTTT. Translation gives CASSATQQNTIYF.

The J gene is TRBJ1-2, the V gene TRBV19; D not certain. V was clipped by 1 base and J by 4 bases, with 13 bases between them. The CDR3 is 15 residues long. The V gene's germline CDR1 is LNHDA and CDR2 SQIVND (reference sequence). The CDR3: CASSIGSRYLYGYTF. The CDR3 DNA is TGTGCCAGTAGTATAGGATCCCGATACCTCTATGGCTACACCTTC.

The CDR3 reads CASSPGEGGGGELFF. In DNA, the CDR3 is TGTGCCAGCAGCCCGGGGGAAGGGGGCGGCGGGGAGCTGTTTTTT. The chain has TRBV21-1 and TRBJ2-2; no check of the table's D call, TRBD1, against the DNA was made. TRBV21-1 is noted as a pseudogene. This CDR3 region has 15 residues.

The rearrangement joins TRBV7-3 to TRBJ1-2; perhaps TRBD1 as D (5 bases). The germline V gene has CDR1 SGHTA and CDR2 FQGTGA. The V gene lost 5 bases and the J gene lost 5 bases, with 9 bases spanning the gap. The CDR3 is 12 amino acids. As DNA, the CDR3 is TGTGCCAGCAGCGCGGGACGGTATGGCTACACCTTC. Its protein is CASSAGRYGYTF.

The chain uses TRBV18 and TRBJ1-4; 8 bases are shared with TRBD1. Germline V gene data show CDR1 as KGHSH and CDR2 as LQKENI. The CDR3 totals 16 residues. The V and J ends lost 5 bases and 2 bases, in that order; junction bases with no gene match: 7. CDR3 bases: TGTGCCAGCTCATCGGACAGGGAGGGGACTAATGAAAAACTGTTTTTT. Translation: CASSSDREGTNEKLFF.

The chain recombines TRBV30 with TRBJ2-1; D may be TRBD2 (6 bases). From germline, CDR1 is GTSNPN and CDR2 SVGIG (reference sequence). The V end lost 2 bases, the J end lost 6 bases, and 20 bases lay between the germline ends. This CDR3 has 16 amino acids. CDR3 sequence reads: CAWSRVAGPRGNEQFF. CDR3 nucleotide sequence: TGTGCCTGGAGTCGGGTGGCGGGGCCTAGGGGCAATGAGCAGTTCTTC. Variable domain in full (rest from reference TRBV30 and TRBJ2-1): SQTIHQWPATLVQPVGSPLSLECTVEGTSNPNLYWYRQAAGRGLQLLFYSVGIGQISSEVPQNLSASRPQDRQFILSSKKLLLSDSGFYLCAWSRVAGPRGNEQFFGPGTRLTVL.

J is TRBJ2-5 and V is TRBV6-1, with a weak D call TRBD1 (6 bases). This CDR3 comprises 13 residues. The V and J ends lost 5 bases and 0 bases respectively, with 7 bases between them. Germline V gene sequence: CDR1 MNHNS, CDR2 SASEGT. CDR3 nucleotide sequence: TGTGCCAGCAGTCGGACAGACCAAGAGACCCAGTACTTC. It specifies CASSRTDQETQYF.

This clone appeared a few times. The rearrangement joins TRBV7-9 to TRBJ1-1; 7 nucleotides align to TRBD1. Germline V gives CDR1 SEHNR, CDR2 FQNEAQ (reference sequence). The CDR3 consists of 13 residues. With V trimmed by 1 base and J by 11 bases, 7 bases remained unmatched. CDR3 coding DNA: TGTGCCAGCAGCTTAGAGACGGGCAGGGGGGCTTTCTTT. Translating gives CASSLETGRGAFF.

Worth noting for this clone: Compared with germline, one end of the junction differs, possibly owing to a read error. This chain connects TRBV12-5 to TRBJ2-6, with D perhaps being TRBD1 or TRBD2 (5 bases each). Looked up from germline, CDR1 is LGHNT and CDR2 is FRNRAP. This CDR3 has 18 residues. CDR3 protein: CTSGGNDAGQSRANVLTF. The CDR3 region has the DNA TGTACTAGTGGTGGAAATGATGCAGGACAAAGTCGGGCCAACGTCCTGACTTTC.

The rearrangement joins TRBV10-3 to TRBJ1-5; D is perhaps TRBD1 (6 bases). The germline CDR1 and CDR2 sequences are ENHRY and SYGVKD. Trimming removed 6 bases at V and 0 bases at J, with 9 bases between. This CDR3 has 14 amino acids. Here the CDR3 reads CAIRPGASNQPQHF. CDR3 DNA: TGTGCCATCAGACCAGGGGCTAGCAATCAGCCCCAGCATTTT.

This clone was seen just once. The chain combines TRBV18 with TRBJ2-4, with D tentatively TRBD2 (6 bases). V lost 3 bases and J 1 base, leaving 16 bases between the germline ends. The CDR3 covers 17 residues. The germline V gene encodes CDR1 KGHSH and CDR2 LQKENI. The CDR3 protein is CASSPSGSRQAKNIQYF. CDR3 nucleotide sequence: TGTGCCAGCTCACCTAGCGGTTCCCGACAGGCCAAAAACATTCAGTACTTC.

This clone turned up a few times. The gene calls are TRBV18 and TRBJ1-1, with 9 bases lining up with TRBD1. The CDR3 contains 13 residues. Trimming took 4 bases from V and 5 from J; bases not matched to a gene: 2. CDR1 and CDR2 from the germline V gene are KGHSH and LQKENI. The CDR3 sequence: CASSRDRETEAFF. The CDR3 DNA is TGTGCCAGCTCACGGGACAGGGAGACTGAAGCTTTCTTT.

This clone was seen a handful of times. This rearrangement joins TRBV4-2 to TRBJ1-2; D possibly corresponds to TRBD1 (5 bases). Trimming cost V 1 base and J 3 bases, with 12 bases left between them. This CDR3 comprises 15 residues. Germline V gives CDR1 LGHNA, CDR2 YNFKEQ. CDR3 nucleotides: TGTGCCAGCAGCCAAGTTATGGACACCGACTATGGCTACACCTTC. Protein product: CASSQVMDTDYGYTF.

The chain links TRBV14 to TRBJ2-7, with no clear D. The CDR3 covers 12 residues. Per germline, CDR1 SGHDN and CDR2 FVKESK. Trimming took off 4 bases at V and 7 bases at J, with 11 bases between the two ends. The CDR3 here is CASSRLKGEQYF. CDR3 DNA: TGTGCCAGCAGCCGCCTAAAAGGGGAGCAGTACTTC.